This T cell receptor (beta chain) derives from a study of identical twins. Study-level points and caveats: Low generation-probability sequences were in excess among twin-shared out-of-frame alpha sequences. Abundant beta clonotypes from cord blood bore fewer insertions; memory repertoires lacked this pattern. Modelling approaches yielded underestimates of out-of-frame TCR alpha sharing between monozygotic twins.

For this clonotype: The antigen remains undetermined.

Unique molecular identifiers were present on the cDNA, and a universal primer site came from template switching. Via MiXCR, TCRdb re-called the 5' RACE reads, giving one row per CDR3 protein. The sample holds fewer than 250,000 distinct CDR3 sequences, roughly 10% seen once. The CDR3 covers 14 residues. The V end lost 3 bases, the J end lost 5 bases, and 11 bases lay between the germline ends. Looked up from germline, CDR1 is WNHNN and CDR2 is SYGVQD (reference sequence). Sequenced input: memory (CD45RO+) T cells sorted from blood. V and J are TRBV10-1 and TRBJ2-1; D not certain. This sequence originates from a woman aged 18 to 35 in good health. CDR3 region: CASSESRLNNEQFF. The CDR3 nucleotides read TGCGCCAGCAGTGAATCCAGACTGAACAATGAGCAGTTCTTC.